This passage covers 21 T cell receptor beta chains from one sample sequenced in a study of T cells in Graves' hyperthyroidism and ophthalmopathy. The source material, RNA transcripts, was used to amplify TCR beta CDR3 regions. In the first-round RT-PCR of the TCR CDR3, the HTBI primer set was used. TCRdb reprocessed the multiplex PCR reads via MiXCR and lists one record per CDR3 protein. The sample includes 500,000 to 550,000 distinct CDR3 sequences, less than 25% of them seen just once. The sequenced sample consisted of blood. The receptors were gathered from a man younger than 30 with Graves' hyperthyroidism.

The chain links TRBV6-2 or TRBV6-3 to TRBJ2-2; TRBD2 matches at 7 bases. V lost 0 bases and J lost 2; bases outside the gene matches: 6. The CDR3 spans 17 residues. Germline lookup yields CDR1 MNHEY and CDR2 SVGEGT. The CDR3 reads CASSYSRLAVNTGELFF. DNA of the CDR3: TGTGCCAGCAGTTACTCGAGGCTAGCGGTAAACACCGGGGAGCTGTTTTTT.

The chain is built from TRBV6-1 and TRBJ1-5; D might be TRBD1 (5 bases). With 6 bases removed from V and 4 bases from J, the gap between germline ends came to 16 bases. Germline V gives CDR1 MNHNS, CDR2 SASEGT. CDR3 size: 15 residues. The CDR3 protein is CASRPKGRGNQPQHF. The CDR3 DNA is TGTGCCAGCAGACCGAAAGGAAGGGGAAATCAGCCCCAGCATTTT.

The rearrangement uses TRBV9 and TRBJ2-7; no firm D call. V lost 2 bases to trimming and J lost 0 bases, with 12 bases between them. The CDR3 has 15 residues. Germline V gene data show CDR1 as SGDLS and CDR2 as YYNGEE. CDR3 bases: TGTGCCAGCAGCGTGGATCCTAACACCTCCTACGAGCAGTACTTC. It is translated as CASSVDPNTSYEQYF.

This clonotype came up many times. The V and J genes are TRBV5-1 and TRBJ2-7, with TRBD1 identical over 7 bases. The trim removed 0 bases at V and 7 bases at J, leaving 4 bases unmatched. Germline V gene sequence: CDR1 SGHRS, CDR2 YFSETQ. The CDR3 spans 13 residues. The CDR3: CASSLDTGEEQYF. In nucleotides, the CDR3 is TGCGCCAGCAGCTTGGATACAGGGGAAGAGCAGTACTTC. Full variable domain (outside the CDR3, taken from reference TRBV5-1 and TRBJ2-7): KAGVTQTPRYLIKTRGQQVTLSCSPISGHRSVSWYQQTPGQGLQFLFEYFSETQRNKGNFPGRFSGRQFSNSRSEMNVSTLELGDSALYLCASSLDTGEEQYFGPGTRLTVT.

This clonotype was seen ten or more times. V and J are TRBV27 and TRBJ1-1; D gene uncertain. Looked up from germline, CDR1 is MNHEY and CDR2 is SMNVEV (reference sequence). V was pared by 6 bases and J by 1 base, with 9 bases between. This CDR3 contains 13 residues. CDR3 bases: TGTGCCAGCAGAGATACGGGGAACACTGAAGCTTTCTTT. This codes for CASRDTGNTEAFF.

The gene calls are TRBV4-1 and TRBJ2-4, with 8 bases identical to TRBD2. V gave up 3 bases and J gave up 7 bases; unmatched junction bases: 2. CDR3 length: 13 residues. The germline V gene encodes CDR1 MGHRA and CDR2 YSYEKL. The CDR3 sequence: CASSQGLGNIQYF. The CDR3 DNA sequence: TGCGCCAGCAGCCAGGGACTAGGGAACATTCAGTACTTC.

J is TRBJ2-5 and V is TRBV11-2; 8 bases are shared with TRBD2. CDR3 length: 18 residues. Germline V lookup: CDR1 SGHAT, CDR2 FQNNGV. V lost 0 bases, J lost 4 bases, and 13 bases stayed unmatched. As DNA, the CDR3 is TGTGCCAGCAGCTTAGAAGGCGGAGGCAGCGGGGGATTAGAGACCCAGTACTTC. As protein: CASSLEGGGSGGLETQYF. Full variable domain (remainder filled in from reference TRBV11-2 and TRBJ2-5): EAGVAQSPRYKIIEKRQSVAFWCNPISGHATLYWYQQILGQGPKLLIQFQNNGVVDDSQLPKDRFSAERLKGVDSTLKIQPAKLEDSAVYLCASSLEGGGSGGLETQYFGPGTRLLVL.

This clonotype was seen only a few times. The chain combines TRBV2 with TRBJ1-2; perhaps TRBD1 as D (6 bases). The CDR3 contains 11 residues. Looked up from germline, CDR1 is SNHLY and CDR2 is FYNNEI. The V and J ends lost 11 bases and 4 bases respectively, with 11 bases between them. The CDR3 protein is CAGGQIYGYTF. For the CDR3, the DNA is TGTGCCGGTGGACAGATCTATGGCTACACCTTC.

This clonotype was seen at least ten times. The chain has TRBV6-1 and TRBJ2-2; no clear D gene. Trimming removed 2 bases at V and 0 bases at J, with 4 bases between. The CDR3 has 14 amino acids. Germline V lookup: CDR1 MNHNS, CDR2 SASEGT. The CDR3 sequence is CASSELPNTGELFF. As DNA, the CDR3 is TGTGCCAGCAGTGAACTTCCGAACACCGGGGAGCTGTTTTTT.

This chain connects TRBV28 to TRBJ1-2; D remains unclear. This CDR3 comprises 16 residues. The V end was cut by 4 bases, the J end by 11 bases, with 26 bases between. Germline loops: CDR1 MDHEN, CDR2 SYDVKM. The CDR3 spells CASSSLTALLSIGYTF. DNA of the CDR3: TGTGCCAGCAGTTCCTTGACGGCACTACTCTCGATCGGGTACACCTTC.

The CDR3 spells CSVAVGSLQETQYF. The CDR3 nucleotides read TGCAGCGTTGCAGTGGGGAGCCTCCAAGAGACCCAGTACTTC. This chain links TRBV29-1 with TRBJ2-5, with D possibly matching TRBD2 (5 bases). The CDR3 covers 14 residues. Trimming cost V 4 bases and J 1 base, with 13 bases left between them. Per the germline V gene, CDR1 is SQVTM and CDR2 is ANQGSEA. Drawing the rest from reference TRBV29-1 and TRBJ2-5, the complete variable domain is SAVISQKPSRDICQRGTSLTIQCQVDSQVTMMFWYRQQPGQSLTLIATANQGSEATYESGFVIDKFPISRPNLTFSTLTVSNMSPEDSSIYLCSVAVGSLQETQYFGPGTRLLVL.

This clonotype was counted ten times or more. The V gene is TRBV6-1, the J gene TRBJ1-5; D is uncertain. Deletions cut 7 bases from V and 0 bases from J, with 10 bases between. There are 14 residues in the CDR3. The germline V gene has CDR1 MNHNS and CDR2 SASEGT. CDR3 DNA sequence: TGTGCCAGCACACACAAGAATAGCAATCAGCCCCAGCATTTT. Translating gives CASTHKNSNQPQHF.

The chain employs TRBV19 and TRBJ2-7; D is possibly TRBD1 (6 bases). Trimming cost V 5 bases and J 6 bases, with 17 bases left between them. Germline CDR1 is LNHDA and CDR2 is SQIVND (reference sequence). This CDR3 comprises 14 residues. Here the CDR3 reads CASSSYLGQSEQYF. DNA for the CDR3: TGTGCCAGTAGTTCCTACCTCGGACAGAGCGAGCAGTACTTC.

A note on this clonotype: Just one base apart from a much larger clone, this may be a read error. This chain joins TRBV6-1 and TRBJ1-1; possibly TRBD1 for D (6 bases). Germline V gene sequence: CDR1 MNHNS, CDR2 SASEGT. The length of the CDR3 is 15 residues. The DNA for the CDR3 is TGTGCCAGCACCGAGGCAGGGGCCGGGAACACTGAAGCTCTCTTT. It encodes CASTEAGAGNTEALF.

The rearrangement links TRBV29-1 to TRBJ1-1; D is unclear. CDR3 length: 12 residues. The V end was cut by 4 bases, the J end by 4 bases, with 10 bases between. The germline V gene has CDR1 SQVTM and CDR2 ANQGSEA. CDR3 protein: CSVVRWGTEAFF. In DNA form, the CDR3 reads TGCAGCGTTGTGCGGTGGGGCACTGAAGCTTTCTTT. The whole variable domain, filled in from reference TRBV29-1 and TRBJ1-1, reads SAVISQKPSRDICQRGTSLTIQCQVDSQVTMMFWYRQQPGQSLTLIATANQGSEATYESGFVIDKFPISRPNLTFSTLTVSNMSPEDSSIYLCSVVRWGTEAFFGQGTRLTVV.

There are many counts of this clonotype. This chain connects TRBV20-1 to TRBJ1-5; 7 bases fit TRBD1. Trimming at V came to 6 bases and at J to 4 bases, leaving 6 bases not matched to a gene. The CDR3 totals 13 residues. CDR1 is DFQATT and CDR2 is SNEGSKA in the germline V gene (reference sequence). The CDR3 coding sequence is TGCAGTGCCGCCGGGACAGCTAATCAGCCCCAGCATTTT. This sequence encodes CSAAGTANQPQHF.

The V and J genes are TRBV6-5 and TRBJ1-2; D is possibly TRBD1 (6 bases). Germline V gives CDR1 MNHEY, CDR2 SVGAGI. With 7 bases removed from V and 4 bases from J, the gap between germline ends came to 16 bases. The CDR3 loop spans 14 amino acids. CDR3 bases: TGTGCCAGCATTCACTCGGGGGCCGTCTATGGCTACACCTTC. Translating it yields CASIHSGAVYGYTF.

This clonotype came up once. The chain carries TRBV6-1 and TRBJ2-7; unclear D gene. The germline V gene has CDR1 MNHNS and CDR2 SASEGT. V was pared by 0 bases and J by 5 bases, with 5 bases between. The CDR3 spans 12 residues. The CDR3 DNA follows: TGTGCCAGCAGTGAAGCAGGTGACGAGCAGTACTTC. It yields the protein CASSEAGDEQYF.

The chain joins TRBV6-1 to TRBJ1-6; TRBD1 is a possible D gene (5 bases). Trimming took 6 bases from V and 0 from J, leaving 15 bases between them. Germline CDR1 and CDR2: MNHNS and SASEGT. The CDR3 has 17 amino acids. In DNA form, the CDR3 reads TGTGCCAGCAGCCGGGACTCATCGGGCTCCTATAATTCACCCCTCCACTTT. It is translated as CASSRDSSGSYNSPLHF.

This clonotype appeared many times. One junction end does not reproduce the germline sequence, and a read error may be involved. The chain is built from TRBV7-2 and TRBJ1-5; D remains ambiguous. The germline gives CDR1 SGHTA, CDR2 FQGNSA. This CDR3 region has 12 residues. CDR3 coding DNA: TGTGCCAGCAGTTTAGATAGACAGCCCCAGCATTTT. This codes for CASSLDRQPQHF.

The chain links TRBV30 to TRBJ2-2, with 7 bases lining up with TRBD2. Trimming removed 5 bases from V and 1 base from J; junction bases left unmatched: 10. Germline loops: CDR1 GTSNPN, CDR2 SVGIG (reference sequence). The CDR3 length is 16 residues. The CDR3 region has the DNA TGTGCCTGGGAGCCCCCTTGGGGGGGGAACACCGGGGAGCTGTTTTTT. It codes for CAWEPPWGGNTGELFF.